This is a list of T cell receptor beta chains from one sample in a study of cytomegalovirus exposure and HLA in healthy donors. Clones were sequenced by immunoSEQ multiplex PCR, and TCRdb holds only the in-frame ones, with some missing. The table lists about 150,000 clones, around 90% of them singletons, with over 3% in the top ten. Sequenced input: PBMCs. These receptors were collected from a woman younger than 30 in good health and CMV-seropositive. Each CDR3 is given with its conserved first and last residue. The D gene is left open where the match is weak. The size of a clone is reported for some rows only, either as once, few or many, or as a class for expanded clones.

size	V	J	D	CDR3	DNA
-	TRBV19	TRBJ2-5	-	CASSIWVGMGIAVNRETQYF	TGTGCCAGTAGTATCTGGGTGGGGATGGGAATAGCGGTGAATCGAGAGACCCAGTACTTC
-	TRBV6-5	TRBJ1-1	-	CASSPMRTANTEAFF	TGTGCCAGCAGTCCAATGCGCACAGCAAACACTGAAGCTTTCTTT
-	TRBV10-3	TRBJ2-2	TRBD1	CAISGQGTTGELFF	TGTGCCATCAGTGGACAGGGCACCACCGGGGAGCTGTTTTTT
-	TRBV4-1	TRBJ2-4	-	CASSQGIAKNIQYF	TGCGCCAGCAGCCAAGGTATAGCCAAAAACATTCAGTACTTC
-	TRBV30	TRBJ1-1	TRBD1	CAWRNPGRGSTEAFF	TGTGCCTGGAGGAACCCCGGCAGGGGGTCCACTGAAGCTTTCTTT
-	TRBV10-2	TRBJ2-7	-	CASRGETSYEQYF	TGCGCCAGCCGCGGGGAGACCTCCTACGAGCAGTACTTC
-	TRBV4-3	TRBJ2-7	TRBD1	CASSMTRGQGGPYEQYF	TGCGCCAGCAGCATGACCCGCGGACAGGGGGGACCCTACGAGCAGTACTTC
-	TRBV7-9	TRBJ2-4	TRBD2	CASSLVAGGLAKNIQYF	TGTGCCAGCAGCTTAGTAGCGGGAGGTCTAGCCAAAAACATTCAGTACTTC
-	TRBV10-2	TRBJ1-5	-	CASSPAGGDQPQHF	TGCGCCAGCAGTCCCGCGGGGGGAGATCAGCCCCAGCATTTT
-	TRBV25-1	TRBJ2-7	TRBD2	CASSEGRGEQYF	TGTGCCAGCAGTGAAGGGAGGGGCGAGCAGTACTTC
-	TRBV6-1	TRBJ2-1	TRBD2	CASRTSGRHEQFF	TGTGCCAGCAGGACTAGCGGGAGACATGAGCAGTTCTTC
-	TRBV7-9	TRBJ2-1	TRBD2	CASSLLTSGNEQFF	TGTGCCAGCAGCTTATTGACTAGCGGCAATGAGCAGTTCTTC
-	TRBV7-9	TRBJ2-1	TRBD2	CASSLVGLAGNEQFF	TGTGCCAGCAGCTTAGTTGGGCTAGCGGGCAATGAGCAGTTCTTC
-	TRBV20-1	TRBJ2-1	TRBD2	CSASKRDRQFF	TGCAGTGCTTCGAAGCGGGACCGACAGTTCTTC
once	TRBV2	TRBJ2-2	-	CASSEGEDTPNTGELFF	TGTGCCAGCAGTGAAGGTGAAGACACTCCGAACACCGGGGAGCTGTTTTTT
-	TRBV27	TRBJ1-5	-	CASSPYGAGYSVPQHF	TGTGCCAGCAGTCCCTACGGAGCGGGATATTCCGTGCCCCAGCATTTT
-	TRBV5-6	TRBJ2-1	-	CASRSGINEQFF	TGTGCCAGCAGGTCAGGGATCAATGAGCAGTTCTTC
-	TRBV21-1	TRBJ2-7	-	CASSKEGPYEQYF	TGTGCCAGCAGCAAAGAGGGGCCCTACGAGCAGTACTTC